This T cell receptor beta chain was profiled in a study of blood T cell repertoires in COVID-19. The data were produced by immunoSEQ multiplex PCR, yet TCRdb's version contains in-frame clones alone and is incomplete. This table holds 200,000 to 300,000 clones, roughly 80% found once. Sequencing input: peripheral blood. The TCR comes from a man between 60 and 70 years old with acute or convalescent COVID-19.

CDR3 amino acids: CASSIAQGAGYEQYF. The CDR3 DNA reads as TGTGCCAGTAGTATAGCACAGGGGGCCGGCTACGAGCAGTACTTC. The V gene is TRBV19, the J gene TRBJ2-7; 9 positions match TRBD1. V gave up 1 base and J gave up 3 bases; unmatched junction bases: 4. The CDR3 sequence is 15 residues long. Per germline, CDR1 LNHDA and CDR2 SQIVND (reference sequence).